This T cell receptor beta chain originates from a study of T cells in Graves' hyperthyroidism and ophthalmopathy. Study outcomes and limitations: Progression to ophthalmopathy was predicted a median of roughly seven months early. Most clonotypes expanded in the thyroid (above 0.001) were also present in blood.

Amplified TCR beta CDR3 regions derived from RNA transcripts. First-round RT-PCR of the TCR CDR3 relied on the HTBI primer set. TCRdb used MiXCR to reprocess the multiplex PCR reads, holding one entry per CDR3 protein. The sample consists of hundreds of thousands of distinct CDR3 sequences, around 45% of them appearing once. Trimming removed 5 bases at V and 7 bases at J, with 8 bases between. This CDR3 has 11 residues. CDR1 and CDR2 (germline): SGHTA, FQGNSA. As concerns this clonotype: The antigen remains unidentified. Just one base apart from a much larger clone, this may be a read error.

An absence of ophthalmopathy progression within 18 months meant stable Graves' hyperthyroidism. The study excluded patients with uncontrolled infection, other autoimmune disease, pregnancy or lactation. The V gene is TRBV7-2, the J gene TRBJ2-5, with D hard to call. This clonotype was obtained from a woman aged 18-29 years with Graves' hyperthyroidism. Sequenced sample: peripheral blood or thyroid tissue (not recorded which). For the CDR3, the DNA is TGTGCCAGCAGCGAATTTGGGACCCAGTACTTC. It codes for CASSEFGTQYF.